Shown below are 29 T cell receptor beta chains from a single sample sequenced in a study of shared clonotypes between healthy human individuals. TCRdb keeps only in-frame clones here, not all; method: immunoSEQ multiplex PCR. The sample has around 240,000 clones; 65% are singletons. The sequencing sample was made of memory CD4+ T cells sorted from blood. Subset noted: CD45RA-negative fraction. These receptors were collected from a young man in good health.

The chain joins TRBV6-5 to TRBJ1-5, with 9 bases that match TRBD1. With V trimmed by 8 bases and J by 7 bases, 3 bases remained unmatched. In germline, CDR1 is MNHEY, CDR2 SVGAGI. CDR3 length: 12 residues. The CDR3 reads CASDRGAQPQHF. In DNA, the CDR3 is TGTGCCAGCGACAGGGGGGCCCAGCCCCAGCATTTT.

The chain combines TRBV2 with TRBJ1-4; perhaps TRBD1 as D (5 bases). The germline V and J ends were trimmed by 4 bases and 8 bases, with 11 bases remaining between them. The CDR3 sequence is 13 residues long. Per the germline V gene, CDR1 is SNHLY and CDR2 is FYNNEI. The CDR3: CASSVAGAEKLFF. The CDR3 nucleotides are TGTGCCAGCAGTGTCGCTGGGGCCGAAAAACTGTTTTTT.

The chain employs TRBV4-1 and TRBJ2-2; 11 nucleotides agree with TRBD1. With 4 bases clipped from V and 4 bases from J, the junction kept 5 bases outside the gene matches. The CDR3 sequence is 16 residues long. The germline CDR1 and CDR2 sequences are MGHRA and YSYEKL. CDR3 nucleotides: TGCGCCAGCAGCCTCGGACAGGGGGCCGGCACCGGGGAGCTGTTTTTT. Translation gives CASSLGQGAGTGELFF.

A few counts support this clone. The DNA for the CDR3 is TGTGCCAGCAGTGAAGCGGGGGGCGAGCAGTACTTC. This codes for CASSEAGGEQYF. This sequence joins TRBV6-1 and TRBJ2-7; D perhaps matches TRBD2 (6 bases). V was clipped by 0 bases and J by 6 bases, with 6 bases between them. This CDR3 contains 12 residues. The germline V gene encodes CDR1 MNHNS and CDR2 SASEGT.

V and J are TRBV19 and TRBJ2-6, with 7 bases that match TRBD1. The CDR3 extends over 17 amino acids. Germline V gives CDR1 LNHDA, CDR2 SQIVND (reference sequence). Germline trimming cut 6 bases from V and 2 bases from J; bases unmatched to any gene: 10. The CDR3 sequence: CASSQMRDRAGANVLTF. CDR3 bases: TGTGCCAGTAGCCAAATGAGGGACAGAGCTGGGGCCAACGTCCTGACTTTC.

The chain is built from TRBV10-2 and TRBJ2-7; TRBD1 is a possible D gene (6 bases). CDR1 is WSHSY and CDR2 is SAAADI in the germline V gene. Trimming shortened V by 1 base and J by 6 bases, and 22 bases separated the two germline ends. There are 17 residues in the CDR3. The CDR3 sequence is CASSEFDYRENLGEQYF. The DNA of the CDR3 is TGCGCCAGCAGTGAGTTTGATTACAGGGAGAATCTAGGCGAGCAGTACTTC.

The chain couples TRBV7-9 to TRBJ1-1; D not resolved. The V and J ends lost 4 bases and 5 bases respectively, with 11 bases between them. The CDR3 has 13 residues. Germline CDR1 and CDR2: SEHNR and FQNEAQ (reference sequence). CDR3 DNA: TGTGCCAGCAGCTATGTCCCGGGGACTGAAGCTTTCTTT. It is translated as CASSYVPGTEAFF.

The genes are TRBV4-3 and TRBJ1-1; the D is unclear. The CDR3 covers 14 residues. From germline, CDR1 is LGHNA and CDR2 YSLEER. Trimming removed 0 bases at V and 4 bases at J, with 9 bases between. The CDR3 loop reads CASSQDLRVTEAFF. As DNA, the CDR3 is TGCGCCAGCAGCCAAGATCTTCGGGTCACTGAAGCTTTCTTT.

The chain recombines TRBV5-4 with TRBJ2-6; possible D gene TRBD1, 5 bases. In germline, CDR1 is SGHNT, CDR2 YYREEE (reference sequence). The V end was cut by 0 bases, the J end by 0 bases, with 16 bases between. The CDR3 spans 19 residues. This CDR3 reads CASSLDQGQRYSGANVLTF. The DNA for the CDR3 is TGTGCCAGCAGCTTGGACCAGGGCCAGCGTTACTCTGGGGCCAACGTCCTGACTTTC.

The CDR3 protein is CASSLAGVDGELFF. CDR3 DNA sequence: TGTGCCAGCAGCCTAGCGGGAGTCGACGGGGAGCTGTTTTTT. The chain links TRBV7-3 to TRBJ2-2; TRBD2 matches 10 bases. The germline V gene encodes CDR1 SGHTA and CDR2 FQGTGA. The CDR3 spans 14 residues. After removal of 5 bases from V and 7 bases from J, the junction contained 4 bases not matched to a gene.

The CDR3 here is CASKDSYEQYF. The CDR3 nucleotides read TGTGCCAGCAAGGACTCCTACGAGCAGTACTTC. This sequence joins TRBV6-1 and TRBJ2-7; no reliable D call. The CDR3 loop spans 11 amino acids. CDR1 and CDR2 (germline): MNHNS, SASEGT. V was shortened by 7 bases and J by 0 bases, with 4 bases between the two germline ends.

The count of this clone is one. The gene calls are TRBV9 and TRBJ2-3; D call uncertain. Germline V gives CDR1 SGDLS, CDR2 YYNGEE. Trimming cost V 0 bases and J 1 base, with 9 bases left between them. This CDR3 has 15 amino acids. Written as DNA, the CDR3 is TGTGCCAGCAGCGTAGGGCCTTCGGGCACAGATACGCAGTATTTT. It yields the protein CASSVGPSGTDTQYF.

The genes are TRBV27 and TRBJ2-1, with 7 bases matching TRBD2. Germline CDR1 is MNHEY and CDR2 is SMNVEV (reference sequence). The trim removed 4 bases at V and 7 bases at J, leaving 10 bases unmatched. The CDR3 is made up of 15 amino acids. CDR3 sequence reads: CASSSGGRARNEQFF. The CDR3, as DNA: TGTGCCAGCAGTTCGGGTGGGAGGGCCAGGAATGAGCAGTTCTTC.

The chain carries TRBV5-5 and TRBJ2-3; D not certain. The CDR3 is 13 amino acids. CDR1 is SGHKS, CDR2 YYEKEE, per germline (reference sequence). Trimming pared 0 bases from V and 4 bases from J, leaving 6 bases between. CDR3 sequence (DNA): TGTGCCAGCAGCTTGGGGGGTCCAGATACGCAGTATTTT. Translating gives CASSLGGPDTQYF.

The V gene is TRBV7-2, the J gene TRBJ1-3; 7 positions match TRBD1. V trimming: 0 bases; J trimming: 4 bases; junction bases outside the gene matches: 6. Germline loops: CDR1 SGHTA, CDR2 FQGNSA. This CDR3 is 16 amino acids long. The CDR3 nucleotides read TGTGCCAGCAGCTTAGCCTCCACAGGGGCCGGAAACACCATATATTTT. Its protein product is CASSLASTGAGNTIYF.

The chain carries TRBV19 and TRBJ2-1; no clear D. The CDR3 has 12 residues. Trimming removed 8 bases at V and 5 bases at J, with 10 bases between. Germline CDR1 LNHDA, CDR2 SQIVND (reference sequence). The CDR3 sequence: CASRLRNNEQFF. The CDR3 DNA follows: TGTGCCAGTCGTCTCAGGAACAATGAGCAGTTCTTC. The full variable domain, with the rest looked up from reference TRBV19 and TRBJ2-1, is DGGITQSPKYLFRKEGQNVTLSCEQNLNHDAMYWYRQDPGQGLRLIYYSQIVNDFQKGDIAEGYSVSREKKESFPLTVTSAQKNPTAFYLCASRLRNNEQFFGPGTRLTVL.

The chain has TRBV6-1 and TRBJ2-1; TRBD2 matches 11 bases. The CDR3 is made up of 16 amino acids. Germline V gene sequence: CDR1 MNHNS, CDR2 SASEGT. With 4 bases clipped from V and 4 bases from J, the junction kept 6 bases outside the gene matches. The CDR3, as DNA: TGTGCCAGCAGTGGCTCATCTAGCGGGAGGTACAATGAGCAGTTCTTC. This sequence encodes CASSGSSSGRYNEQFF.

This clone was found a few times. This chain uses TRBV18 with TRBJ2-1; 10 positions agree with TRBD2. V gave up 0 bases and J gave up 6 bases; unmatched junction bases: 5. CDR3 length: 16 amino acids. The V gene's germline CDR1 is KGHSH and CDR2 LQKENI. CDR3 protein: CASSPPGTSVGNEQFF. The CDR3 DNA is TGTGCCAGCTCACCACCCGGGACTAGCGTTGGCAATGAGCAGTTCTTC.

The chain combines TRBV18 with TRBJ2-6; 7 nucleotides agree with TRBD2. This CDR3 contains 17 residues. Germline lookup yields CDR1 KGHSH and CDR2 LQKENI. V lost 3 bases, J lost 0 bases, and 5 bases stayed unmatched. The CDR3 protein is CASSPTGGSSGANVLTF. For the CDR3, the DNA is TGTGCCAGCTCACCTACCGGGGGGAGCTCTGGGGCCAACGTCCTGACTTTC.

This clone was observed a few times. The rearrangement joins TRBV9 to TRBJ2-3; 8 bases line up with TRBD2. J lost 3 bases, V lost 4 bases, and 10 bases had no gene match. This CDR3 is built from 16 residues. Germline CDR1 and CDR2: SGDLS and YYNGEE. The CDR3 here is CASSPQAGGRTDTQYF. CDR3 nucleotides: TGTGCCAGCAGCCCCCAGGCGGGAGGAAGGACAGATACGCAGTATTTT.

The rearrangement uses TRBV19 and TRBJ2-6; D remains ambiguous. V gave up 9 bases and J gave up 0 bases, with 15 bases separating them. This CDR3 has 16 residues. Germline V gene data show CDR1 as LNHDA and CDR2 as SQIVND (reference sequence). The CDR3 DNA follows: TGTGCCAGCACCAAATCCTACAGCTCTGGGGCCAACGTCCTGACTTTC. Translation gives CASTKSYSSGANVLTF.

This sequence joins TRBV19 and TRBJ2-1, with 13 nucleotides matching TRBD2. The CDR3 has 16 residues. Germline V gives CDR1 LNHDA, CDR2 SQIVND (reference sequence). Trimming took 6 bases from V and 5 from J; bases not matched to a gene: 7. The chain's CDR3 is CASRTSGRLFDNEQFF. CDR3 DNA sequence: TGTGCCAGTAGGACTAGCGGGAGGTTATTTGACAATGAGCAGTTCTTC.

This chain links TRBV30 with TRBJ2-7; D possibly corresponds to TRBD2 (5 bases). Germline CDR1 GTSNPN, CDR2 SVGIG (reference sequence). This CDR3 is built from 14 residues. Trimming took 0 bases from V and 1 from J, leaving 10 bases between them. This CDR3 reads CAWSVRGWSYEQYF. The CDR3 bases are TGTGCCTGGAGTGTACGGGGATGGTCCTACGAGCAGTACTTC.

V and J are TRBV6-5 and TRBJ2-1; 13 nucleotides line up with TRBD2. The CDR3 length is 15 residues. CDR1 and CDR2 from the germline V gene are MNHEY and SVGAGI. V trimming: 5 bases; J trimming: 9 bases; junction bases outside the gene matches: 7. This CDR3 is CASSPTSGRAPEQFF. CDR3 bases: TGTGCCAGCAGTCCAACTAGCGGGAGGGCCCCTGAGCAGTTCTTC.

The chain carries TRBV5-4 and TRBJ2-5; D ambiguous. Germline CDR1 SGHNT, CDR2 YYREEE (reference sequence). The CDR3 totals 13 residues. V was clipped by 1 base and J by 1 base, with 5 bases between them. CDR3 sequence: CASSLPSQETQYF. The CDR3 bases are TGTGCCAGCAGCTTGCCCAGCCAAGAGACCCAGTACTTC.

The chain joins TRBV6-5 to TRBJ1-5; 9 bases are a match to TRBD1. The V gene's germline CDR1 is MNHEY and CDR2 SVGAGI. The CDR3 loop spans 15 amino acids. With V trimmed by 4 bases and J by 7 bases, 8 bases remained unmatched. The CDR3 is CASSSGQGLNQPQHF. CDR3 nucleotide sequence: TGTGCCAGCAGTTCCGGACAGGGGTTGAACCAGCCCCAGCATTTT.

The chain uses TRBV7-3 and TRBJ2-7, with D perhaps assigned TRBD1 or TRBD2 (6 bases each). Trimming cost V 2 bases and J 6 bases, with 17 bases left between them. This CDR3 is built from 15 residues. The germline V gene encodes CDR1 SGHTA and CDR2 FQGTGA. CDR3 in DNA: TGTGCCAGCAGCTTAGAGGCCCGGGGGCAGAGCGAGCAGTACTTC. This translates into CASSLEARGQSEQYF.

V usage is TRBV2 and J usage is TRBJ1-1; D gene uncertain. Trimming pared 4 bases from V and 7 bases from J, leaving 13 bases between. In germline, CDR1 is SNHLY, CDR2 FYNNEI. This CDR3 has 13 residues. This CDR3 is CASSAAWSYEAFF. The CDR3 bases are TGTGCCAGCAGTGCCGCCTGGAGTTATGAAGCTTTCTTT.

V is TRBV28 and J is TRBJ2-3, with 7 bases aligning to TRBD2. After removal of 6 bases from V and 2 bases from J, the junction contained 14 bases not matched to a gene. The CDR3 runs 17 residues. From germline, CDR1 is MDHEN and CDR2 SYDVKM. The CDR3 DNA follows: TGTGCCAGCAGCCTCCCCCTACTAGCGTCTAACACAGATACGCAGTATTTT. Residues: CASSLPLLASNTDTQYF. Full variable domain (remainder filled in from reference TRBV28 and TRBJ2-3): DVKVTQSSRYLVKRTGEKVFLECVQDMDHENMFWYRQDPGLGLRLIYFSYDVKMKEKGDIPEGYSVSREKKERFSLILESASTNQTSMYLCASSLPLLASNTDTQYFGPGTRLTVL.